One and the same sample provided the 6 T cell receptor beta chains below, sequenced in a study of vaccination and CD4 T cells after COVID-19. Their target antigens are unknown. The assay that was used to sequence DNA from cultured CD4+ T cells was the Oncomine TCR Beta short-read assay. TCRdb fed the PCR reads into MiXCR, producing one record per CDR3 protein. The sample has 6,000 to 7,000 distinct CDR3 sequences, around 70% seen once. Treatment specified: roughly 10-day PBMC culture with coronavirus spike peptide pools or control peptides (ViraFEST assay). During the years 2011-2018, before the COVID-19 pandemic, the unexposed donor's CD4+ T cells were collected. Input material: CD4+ T cells from blood, cultured in vitro. These receptors were collected from a human donor in good health.

The CDR3 region has the DNA TGTGCCAGCAGTACCCCCGGACAGGGGTTCACCTTC. Residues: CASSTPGQGFTF. The chain joins TRBV28 to TRBJ1-2; 9 bases match TRBD1. Germline loops: CDR1 MDHEN, CDR2 SYDVKM. The CDR3 is 12 residues long. Unmatched junction bases numbered 8, after V lost 5 bases and J lost 13 bases.

The CDR3 sequence is CASSRKTRTQYF. The CDR3 DNA sequence: TGTGCCAGCAGCCGAAAAACCCGAACGCAGTATTTT. This chain links TRBV28 with TRBJ2-3; D ambiguous. Germline V gene data show CDR1 as MDHEN and CDR2 as SYDVKM. The V and J ends lost 6 bases and 9 bases respectively, with 13 bases between them. The CDR3 is made up of 12 amino acids. Together with reference TRBV28 and TRBJ2-3, the CDR3 gives the full variable domain: DVKVTQSSRYLVKRTGEKVFLECVQDMDHENMFWYRQDPGLGLRLIYFSYDVKMKEKGDIPEGYSVSREKKERFSLILESASTNQTSMYLCASSRKTRTQYFGPGTRLTVL.

The chain recombines TRBV20-1 with TRBJ2-1; TRBD1 or TRBD2 may be the D gene (5 bases each). The CDR3 consists of 14 residues. Germline assignment: CDR1 DFQATT and CDR2 SNEGSKA (reference sequence). The V end lost 1 base, the J end lost 6 bases, and 13 bases lay between the germline ends. CDR3 amino acids: CSARVRVRVNEQFF. The CDR3 DNA is TGCAGTGCTAGAGTCAGGGTGAGGGTCAATGAGCAGTTCTTC.

The sample holds one count of this clonotype. This chain joins TRBV7-9 and TRBJ2-2; D possibly corresponds to TRBD2 (7 bases). Germline V CDR1 and CDR2: SEHNR, FQNEAQ (reference sequence). The CDR3 consists of 17 residues. V lost 5 bases and J 3 bases, leaving 19 bases between the germline ends. CDR3 in DNA: TGTGCCAGCAGCGCGCCCGGGGGGCTGAGGGACACCGGGGAGCTGTTTTTT. Amino acids: CASSAPGGLRDTGELFF.

The sample holds a few counts of this clonotype. The chain is built from TRBV6-1 and TRBJ1-2, with unresolved D. Deletions cut 5 bases from V and 0 bases from J, with 10 bases between. CDR1 and CDR2 from the germline V gene are MNHNS and SASEGT. This CDR3 has 14 residues. CDR3 loop: CASSRSLANYGYTF. The CDR3 nucleotides are TGTGCCAGCAGTAGATCCTTAGCTAACTATGGCTACACCTTC.

This clonotype appeared once. This chain connects TRBV5-6 to TRBJ2-3; 13 positions match TRBD2. The V gene end was trimmed by 4 bases and the J gene end by 3 bases; junction bases not matched to a gene: 5. The length of the CDR3 is 16 residues. Germline CDR1 is SGHDT and CDR2 is YYEEEE. The CDR3 DNA reads TGTGCCAGCAGCCCCGGGACTAGCGGGATGACAGATACGCAGTATTTT. Translation gives CASSPGTSGMTDTQYF.